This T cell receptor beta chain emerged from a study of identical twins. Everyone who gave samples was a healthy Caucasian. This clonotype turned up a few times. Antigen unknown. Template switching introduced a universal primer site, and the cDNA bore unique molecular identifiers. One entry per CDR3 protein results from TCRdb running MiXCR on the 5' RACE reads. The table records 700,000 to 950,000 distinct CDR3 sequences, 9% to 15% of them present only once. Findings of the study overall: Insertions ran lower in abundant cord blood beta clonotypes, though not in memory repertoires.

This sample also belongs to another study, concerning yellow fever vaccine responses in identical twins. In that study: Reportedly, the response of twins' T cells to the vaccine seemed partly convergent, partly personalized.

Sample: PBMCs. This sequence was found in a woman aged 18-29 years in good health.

The CDR3 is CASTKQGARSSYEQYV. The CDR3 nucleotides are TGTGCCAGCACTAAACAGGGGGCCAGGAGCTCCTACGAGCAGTACGTC. The gene calls are TRBV6-1 and TRBJ2-7, with TRBD1 matching over 9 bases. The CDR3 totals 16 residues. Germline CDR1 MNHNS, CDR2 SASEGT. V was clipped by 7 bases and J by 0 bases; unmatched bases: 10.